Listed below are T cell receptor beta chains from one sample, sequenced in a study of CD8+CD57+ T cells in acquired aplastic anemia. TCRdb re-called the reads through MiXCR, storing one row per CDR3 protein. The repertoire includes around 210,000 distinct CDR3 sequences, approximately 60% of them detected once, and roughly 53% sits in the top ten. Sequencing input: sorted CD4+, CD8+, or CD8+CD57+ T cells (not recorded which) from PBMCs. The receptors here all came from a human donor with aplastic anemia. CDR3s include the opening cysteine and the closing phenylalanine or tryptophan. The order of the fields is V gene, J gene, D gene, clone size, CDR3 protein, CDR3 DNA. The D gene is left open where the match is weak. Clone size is stated in some rows and not others, as once, few, many or a class when expanded.

TRBV15	TRBJ2-3	NA	once	CATSQQDTDTQYF	TGTGCCACCAGCCAACAGGACACAGATACGCAGTATTTT
TRBV9	TRBJ2-3	TRBD1	NA	CASSVYRDRADTQYF	TGTGCCAGCAGCGTCTATCGGGACAGGGCAGATACGCAGTATTTT
TRBV9	TRBJ2-7	NA	few	CASSVGGPPYEQYF	TGTGCCAGCAGCGTAGGCGGTCCCCCCTACGAGCAGTACTTC
TRBV12-3/TRBV12-4	TRBJ2-5	TRBD1	NA	CASSSIGTGQETQYF	TGTGCCAGCAGTTCTATAGGGACAGGGCAAGAGACCCAGTACTTC
TRBV19	TRBJ1-6	TRBD1	NA	CASSTLGQASPLHF	TGTGCCAGTAGTACCCTCGGACAGGCTTCACCCCTCCACTTT
TRBV7-3	TRBJ2-1	NA	NA	CASSLIGSSYNEQFF	TGTGCCAGCAGCTTAATTGGCAGCTCCTACAATGAGCAGTTCTTC
TRBV6-5	TRBJ2-7	NA	many	CASSKNGGTGNEQYF	TGTGCCAGCAGCAAAAACGGGGGTACCGGGAACGAGCAGTACTTC
TRBV9	TRBJ1-4	TRBD1	NA	CASSGGGQHNEKLFF	TGTGCCAGCAGCGGGGGGGGACAGCATAATGAAAAACTGTTTTTT
TRBV5-1	TRBJ2-7	TRBD1	few	CASSIGQGAPYEQYF	TGCGCCAGCAGCATCGGACAGGGGGCTCCATACGAGCAGTACTTC
TRBV7-9	TRBJ2-1	TRBD1	NA	CASSLGGQGNEQFF	TGTGCCAGCAGCTTAGGGGGACAGGGCAATGAGCAGTTCTTC
TRBV14	TRBJ2-1	NA	NA	CASSPTRGSYNEQFF	TGTGCCAGCAGCCCTACTAGGGGGTCATACAATGAGCAGTTCTTC
TRBV18	TRBJ1-3	NA	NA	CASFPDPSNTIYF	TGTGCCAGCTTCCCTGATCCCTCAAACACCATATATTTT
TRBV2	TRBJ1-1	NA	few	CASSDTLNTEAFF	TGTGCCAGCAGTGACACTCTGAACACTGAAGCTTTCTTT
TRBV6-1	TRBJ2-7	NA	NA	CASTRGTYEQYF	TGTGCCAGCACTCGTGGGACGTACGAGCAGTACTTC
TRBV28	TRBJ2-2	TRBD2	few	CASRPPGGNTGELFF	TGTGCCAGCAGGCCGCCGGGAGGGAACACCGGGGAGCTGTTTTTT
TRBV5-4	TRBJ1-6	TRBD1	NA	CASSSGQGRYNSPLHF	TGTGCCAGCAGCTCCGGACAGGGCCGCTATAATTCACCCCTCCACTTT
TRBV20-1	TRBJ2-5	NA	NA	CRSNDSNQPQYF	TGCAGGTCGAACGATAGCAATCAGCCCCAGTACTTC
TRBV7-2	TRBJ1-4	NA	NA	CASSSREEKLFF	TGTGCCAGCAGCTCTAGAGAAGAAAAACTGTTTTTT
TRBV25-1	TRBJ2-1	TRBD2	NA	CASSERASGVPYNEQFF	TGTGCCAGCAGTGAAAGAGCTAGCGGGGTTCCATACAATGAGCAGTTCTTC
TRBV5-1	TRBJ1-6	NA	NA	CASSLKGYNSPLHF	TGCGCCAGCAGCTTGAAGGGATATAATTCACCCCTCCACTTT
TRBV7-9	TRBJ2-1	NA	NA	CASSLDWSSYNEQFF	TGTGCCAGCAGCTTAGACTGGAGCTCCTACAATGAGCAGTTCTTC
TRBV7-2	TRBJ2-1	TRBD2	once	CASSLGTSGRNEQFF	TGTGCCAGCAGCTTAGGGACTAGCGGGCGAAATGAGCAGTTCTTC
TRBV10-3	TRBJ1-4	NA	few	CAIASSLSSAGQNEKLFF	TGTGCCATCGCTTCCTCTCTGTCGTCAGCAGGGCAAAATGAAAAACTGTTTTTT
TRBV5-1	TRBJ2-7	NA	NA	CASSLGPASYEQYF	TGCGCCAGCAGCTTGGGTCCAGCTTCCTACGAGCAGTACTTC
TRBV5-4	TRBJ2-7	TRBD2	NA	CASSSGTSGVFVGEQYF	TGTGCCAGCAGCTCCGGGACTAGCGGGGTTTTCGTGGGCGAGCAGTACTTC
TRBV7-2	TRBJ2-7	TRBD2	NA	CASSLAASGAYEQYF	TGTGCCAGCAGCTTAGCCGCTAGCGGAGCCTACGAGCAGTACTTC
TRBV7-2	TRBJ2-5	NA	NA	CASSRILGQETQYF	TGTGCCAGCAGCCGTATATTAGGACAAGAGACCCAGTACTTC
TRBV9	TRBJ1-5	NA	many	CASGGGSQPQHF	TGTGCCAGCGGGGGGGGTAGTCAGCCCCAGCATTTT
TRBV15	TRBJ1-6	TRBD1	few	CATSSDRAAGSPLHF	TGTGCCACCAGCAGCGACAGGGCGGCGGGATCACCCCTCCACTTT
TRBV5-1	TRBJ1-2	NA	NA	CASSPGGLFSPGYTF	TGCGCCAGCAGCCCCGGGGGGTTGTTTTCTCCTGGCTACACCTTC
TRBV15	TRBJ1-6	TRBD1	few	CATSRVDLQGPPLHF	TGTGCCACCAGCAGAGTCGATTTACAGGGGCCACCCCTCCACTTT
TRBV29-1	TRBJ2-7	TRBD1	NA	CSVGDSTAEQYF	TGCAGCGTTGGGGACAGTACGGCCGAGCAGTACTTC
TRBV30	TRBJ2-2	TRBD1	NA	CAWTQGAVTGELFF	TGTGCCTGGACACAGGGGGCGGTCACCGGGGAGCTGTTTTTT
TRBV20-1	TRBJ2-5	TRBD2	NA	CSAEGLLQETQYF	TGCAGTGCCGAGGGACTACTCCAAGAGACCCAGTACTTC
TRBV7-9	TRBJ2-7	NA	NA	CASTTGAYEQYF	TGTGCCAGCACCACCGGGGCCTACGAGCAGTATTTC
TRBV6-5	TRBJ2-3	TRBD2	NA	CASSASGGVNTQYF	TGTGCCAGCAGTGCGAGCGGGGGGGTAAATACGCAGTATTTT
TRBV10-2	TRBJ2-7	NA	NA	CASEGFDEQYF	TGCGCCAGCGAGGGTTTCGACGAGCAGTACTTC
TRBV7-7	TRBJ2-3	NA	NA	CASSLGPEYTQYF	TGTGCCAGCAGCTTAGGCCCAGAGTATACGCAGTATTTT
TRBV29-1	TRBJ2-1	NA	NA	CSVRLTEREQFF	TGCAGCGTCAGACTTACGGAGAGGGAGCAGTTCTTC
TRBV5-1	TRBJ2-3	TRBD1	few	CASSLGTGWTDTQYF	TGCGCCAGCAGCTTGGGGACAGGGTGGACAGATACGCAGTATTTT
TRBV7-2	TRBJ1-2	NA	NA	CASSQDRGLYGYTF	TGTGCCAGCAGCCAAGACCGGGGTTTATATGGCTACACCTTC
TRBV7-7	TRBJ2-2	NA	NA	CASSPGRLVNTGELFF	TGTGCCAGCAGCCCCGGTCGACTTGTAAACACCGGGGAGCTGTTTTTT
TRBV10-2	TRBJ2-3	TRBD1	NA	CVSRYRGMSTDTQYF	TGCGTCAGCAGATACAGGGGGATGAGCACAGATACGCAGTATTTT
TRBV29-1	TRBJ2-1	NA	NA	CSVDTGEQFF	TGCAGCGTTGATACGGGGGAGCAGTTCTTC
TRBV25-1	TRBJ1-2	NA	few	CASSGTLLGGYTF	TGTGCCAGCAGTGGGACCCTACTGGGTGGCTACACCTTC
TRBV25-1	TRBJ2-7	NA	NA	CASSWGGGSYEQYF	TGTGCCAGCAGCTGGGGTGGGGGCTCCTACGAGCAGTACTTC
TRBV6-6	TRBJ2-2	NA	NA	CASRDTNTGELFF	TGTGCCAGCAGGGACACTAACACCGGGGAGCTGTTTTTT
TRBV11-1	TRBJ2-3	TRBD1	few	CASSFTDRGLADTQYF	TGTGCCAGCAGCTTTACCGACAGGGGTCTAGCAGATACGCAGTATTTT
TRBV15	TRBJ2-5	NA	NA	CATSRSPKRWGEGTQYF	TGTGCCACCAGCAGATCCCCGAAGAGGTGGGGGGAAGGGACCCAGTACTTC
TRBV20-1	TRBJ2-7	NA	NA	CSARTLGEYEQYF	TGCAGTGCTAGAACCCTGGGGGAATACGAGCAGTACTTC
TRBV10-1	TRBJ2-2	NA	NA	CASSEGTANTGELFF	TGTGCCAGCAGTGAAGGGACTGCGAACACCGGGGAGCTGTTTTTT
TRBV7-2	TRBJ2-1	NA	NA	CASSFVGLDEQFF	TGTGCCAGCAGCTTCGTGGGTTTGGATGAGCAGTTCTTC
TRBV19	TRBJ2-2	NA	NA	CASSIGGGAHTGELFF	TGTGCCAGTAGTATAGGCGGGGGCGCCCACACCGGGGAGCTGTTTTTT
TRBV20-1	TRBJ1-6	TRBD1	NA	CSAPGQAGSPLHF	TGCAGTGCTCCGGGACAGGCCGGTTCACCCCTCCACTTT
TRBV5-1	TRBJ2-5	TRBD1	many	CASSLVGRQGAEETQYF	TGCGCCAGCAGCTTGGTGGGGCGACAGGGGGCGGAAGAGACCCAGTACTTC
TRBV20-1	TRBJ2-7	NA	NA	CSARDPDGIYEQYF	TGCAGTGCTAGAGATCCAGACGGAATATACGAGCAGTACTTC
TRBV9	TRBJ1-1	NA	NA	CASSPARFGTEAFF	TGTGCCAGCAGCCCCGCCCGCTTTGGCACTGAAGCTTTCTTT